This passage covers 16 T cell receptor beta chains from one sample sequenced in a study of cytomegalovirus exposure and HLA in healthy donors. It was with 60 Vbeta and 13 Jbeta primers that the PCR ran. Method: immunoSEQ multiplex PCR; TCRdb's copy keeps in-frame clones and lacks some. This sample has 180,000 or so clones, with approximately 82% found just once. Source material: PBMCs. The receptors originated from a woman in her thirties or forties in good health and CMV-seropositive.

The count of this clone is one. This chain connects TRBV7-8 to TRBJ2-7, with 9 nucleotides matching TRBD2. This CDR3 comprises 14 residues. Trimming cost V 2 bases and J 3 bases; bases outside gene matches: 2. The germline gives CDR1 SGHVS, CDR2 FQNEAQ. The CDR3 here is CASSLMTSGYEQYF. The DNA for the CDR3 is TGTGCCAGCAGCTTAATGACTAGCGGCTACGAGCAGTACTTC.

V and J are TRBV6-1 and TRBJ2-3, with D possibly matching TRBD1 (5 bases). The CDR3 length is 16 residues. The germline gives CDR1 MNHNS, CDR2 SASEGT. Trimming took 0 bases from V and 3 from J, leaving 13 bases between them. CDR3 nucleotides: TGTGCCAGCAGTGAAGCGCAGGGTGGCACAACAGATACGCAGTATTTT. Translating it yields CASSEAQGGTTDTQYF.

The chain has TRBV4-3 and TRBJ1-3, with D unclear. Trimming shortened V by 0 bases and J by 4 bases, and 13 bases separated the two germline ends. The CDR3 loop spans 16 amino acids. CDR1 and CDR2 from the germline V gene are LGHNA and YSLEER. The CDR3 DNA is TGCGCCAGCAGCCAAGATCCGGCAGGCTCAGGAAACACCATATATTTT. Translation: CASSQDPAGSGNTIYF.

The chain joins TRBV11-2 to TRBJ1-5; possible D gene TRBD1, 5 bases. Between the trimmed V and J ends, which lost 5 bases and 1 base, there was a span of 9 bases. Germline CDR1 SGHAT, CDR2 FQNNGV. The CDR3 loop spans 14 amino acids. DNA of the CDR3: TGTGCCAGCAGCAAAGGGGTCAGCAATCAGCCCCAGCATTTT. This sequence encodes CASSKGVSNQPQHF.

This clone turned up a few times. Other DNA sequences of this sample code for an identical CDR3. The chain joins TRBV28 to TRBJ1-5; D is undetermined. Deletions cut 5 bases from V and 4 bases from J, with 9 bases between. The germline V gene has CDR1 MDHEN and CDR2 SYDVKM. The CDR3 has 13 amino acids. The DNA of the CDR3 is TGTGCCAGCAGTCGGACTGTGAATCAGCCCCAGCATTTT. It translates to CASSRTVNQPQHF. Based on the CDR3 plus reference TRBV28 and TRBJ1-5, the full variable domain is DVKVTQSSRYLVKRTGEKVFLECVQDMDHENMFWYRQDPGLGLRLIYFSYDVKMKEKGDIPEGYSVSREKKERFSLILESASTNQTSMYLCASSRTVNQPQHFGDGTRLSIL.

CDR3 sequence (DNA): TGCGCCAGCAGCTTGGGAGGGAGCCCGATCGGTGAAAAACTGTTTTTT. This translates into CASSLGGSPIGEKLFF. This chain connects TRBV5-1 to TRBJ1-4; no clear D. The germline gives CDR1 SGHRS, CDR2 YFSETQ. Deletions cut 0 bases from V and 7 bases from J, with 16 bases between. The CDR3 covers 16 residues.

This sequence joins TRBV4-3 and TRBJ1-6; no clear D gene. V lost 4 bases, J lost 9 bases, and 13 bases lay in between. Germline lookup yields CDR1 LGHNA and CDR2 YSLEER. The CDR3 is made up of 14 amino acids. The CDR3 region is CASSPFLEGSPLHF. DNA for the CDR3: TGCGCCAGCAGCCCGTTTTTGGAGGGTTCACCCCTCCACTTT.

The J gene is TRBJ1-1, the V gene TRBV7-9; maybe TRBD1 (5 bases). This CDR3 has 15 residues. Trimming stripped 6 bases from V and 4 bases from J, with 18 bases between. CDR1 is SEHNR and CDR2 is FQNEAQ in the germline V gene (reference sequence). CDR3: CASSPMGGSPTEAFF. CDR3 in DNA: TGTGCCAGCAGTCCCATGGGGGGGTCCCCCACTGAAGCTTTCTTT.

The chain couples TRBV6-5 to TRBJ2-7; 8 nucleotides line up with TRBD1. With V trimmed by 6 bases and J by 4 bases, 8 bases remained unmatched. Germline V CDR1 and CDR2: MNHEY, SVGAGI. CDR3 length equals 14 residues. The CDR3 DNA reads as TGTGCCAGCAGGAGGGGACAGGCGAATTACGAGCAGTACTTC. Translation gives CASRRGQANYEQYF.

This chain joins TRBV30 and TRBJ2-2; TRBD2 might be the D (6 bases). Trimming removed 3 bases at V and 5 bases at J, with 16 bases between. The V gene's germline CDR1 is GTSNPN and CDR2 SVGIG (reference sequence). The CDR3 contains 15 residues. The CDR3 DNA follows: TGTGCCTGGAGGGGAGTCGGGAGTCGAACCGGGGAGCTGTTTTTT. Translating it yields CAWRGVGSRTGELFF.

Only a few counts were recorded for this clone. The gene calls are TRBV7-2 and TRBJ1-3; D gene uncertain. Germline CDR1 reads SGHTA; CDR2 reads FQGNSA. V gave up 0 bases and J gave up 0 bases, with 9 bases separating them. The CDR3 runs to 16 residues. In DNA, the CDR3 is TGTGCCAGCAGCTTAGCGTACAGCCTCTCTGGAAACACCATATATTTT. Its protein product is CASSLAYSLSGNTIYF.

The CDR3 bases are TGCGCCAGCACCGAGACTAGCGGACCTTACGAGCAGTACTTC. Translating gives CASTETSGPYEQYF. The chain combines TRBV5-1 with TRBJ2-7, with 9 bases fitting TRBD2. Germline CDR1 SGHRS, CDR2 YFSETQ. V was clipped by 6 bases and J by 4 bases; unmatched bases: 8. This CDR3 contains 14 residues. Based on the CDR3 plus reference TRBV5-1 and TRBJ2-7, the full variable domain is KAGVTQTPRYLIKTRGQQVTLSCSPISGHRSVSWYQQTPGQGLQFLFEYFSETQRNKGNFPGRFSGRQFSNSRSEMNVSTLELGDSALYLCASTETSGPYEQYFGPGTRLTVT.

The chain carries TRBV7-9 and TRBJ2-1, with TRBD2 matching 8 bases. The germline V gene encodes CDR1 SEHNR and CDR2 FQNEAQ (reference sequence). This CDR3 is 18 amino acids long. Germline trimming cut 4 bases from V and 1 base from J; bases unmatched to any gene: 12. The CDR3 DNA reads as TGTGCCAGCAGCTATGGTGGGGCTAGCGGGCGTTCCTACAATGAGCAGTTCTTC. Its protein is CASSYGGASGRSYNEQFF.

The chain recombines TRBV5-1 with TRBJ2-1; D might be TRBD2 (6 bases). The germline V gene has CDR1 SGHRS and CDR2 YFSETQ. The CDR3 totals 18 residues. The V gene lost 4 bases and the J gene lost 0 bases, with 20 bases spanning the gap. Written as DNA, the CDR3 is TGCGCCAGCAGCCCCCAACCTGGCGGGACTGGCTCCTACAATGAGCAGTTCTTC. It yields the protein CASSPQPGGTGSYNEQFF.

This clone was picked up one time. The gene calls are TRBV7-2 and TRBJ2-1, with a tentative D call TRBD2 (5 bases). Trimming stripped 3 bases from V and 0 bases from J, with 12 bases between. CDR3 length: 16 amino acids. The V gene's germline CDR1 is SGHTA and CDR2 FQGNSA. The CDR3 sequence: CASSFWAGSSYNEQFF. The CDR3 bases are TGTGCCAGCAGCTTCTGGGCGGGTAGCTCCTACAATGAGCAGTTCTTC.

This clone occurred a few times. V gene TRBV10-1 combines with J gene TRBJ2-5; a weak D match, TRBD2 (6 bases). Trimming pared 0 bases from V and 5 bases from J, leaving 16 bases between. This CDR3 has 16 amino acids. Per the germline V gene, CDR1 is WNHNN and CDR2 is SYGVQD (reference sequence). The DNA of the CDR3 is TGCGCCAGCAGTGAGTCGGCTAGCGCTAGAGTGGAGACCCAGTACTTC. Protein sequence: CASSESASARVETQYF.